The entry below gives a single TCR beta chain sequence along with its context. The data belong to a study of blood T cell repertoires in COVID-19. At the level of the study: Specimens from acute and convalescent COVID-19 originated in the United States, Italy and Spain. PBMCs, B-cell-depleted T cells, or T cells were the source of the cDNA or gDNA that made up the material.

The J segment lost 6 bases and the V segment lost 3 bases, leaving 7 bases of the junction unmatched. The CDR3 has 15 amino acids. Germline V CDR1 and CDR2: SNHLY, FYNNEI. The repertoire was sequenced with immunoSEQ multiplex PCR; TCRdb's copy has only in-frame clones and lacks some. The sample contains 250,000 or so clones, approximately 81% of which appear only once. The clonotype was recovered from a man aged 55-75 years with acute or convalescent COVID-19. Sequencing used peripheral blood. V and J are TRBV2 and TRBJ2-3, with TRBD1 identical over 9 bases. CDR3 sequence (DNA): TGTGCCAGCAGTGATGGAGGGACAGGGAGGGATACGCAGTATTTT. Translating it yields CASSDGGTGRDTQYF.